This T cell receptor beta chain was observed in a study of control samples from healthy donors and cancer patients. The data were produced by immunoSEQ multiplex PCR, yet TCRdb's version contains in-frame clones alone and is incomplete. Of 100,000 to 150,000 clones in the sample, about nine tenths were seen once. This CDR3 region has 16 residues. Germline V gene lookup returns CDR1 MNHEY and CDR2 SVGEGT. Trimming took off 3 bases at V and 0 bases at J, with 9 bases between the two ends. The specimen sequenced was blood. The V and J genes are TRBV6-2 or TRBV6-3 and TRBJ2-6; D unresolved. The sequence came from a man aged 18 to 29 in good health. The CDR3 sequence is CASSYSDGSGANVLTF. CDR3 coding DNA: TGTGCCAGCAGTTATTCTGACGGCTCTGGGGCCAACGTCCTGACTTTC.